The clone carrying this TCR beta chain came up a few times. The antigen remains undetermined. This sample was included in a study of blood T cells in healthy people across ages. Overall study results and limits: Whereas aged donors had fewer naive CD4+ cells, long-lived donors had more of them and higher diversity.

Next came a second PCR, run for roughly 6 to 11 cycles, which used a sample-barcoded 5' primer along with a J-beta primer mix. TCRdb ran MiXCR on the 5' RACE reads and lists one entry per CDR3 protein. Of approximately 320,000 distinct CDR3 sequences in the sample, roughly 29% are singletons; the top ten hold over 25%. The germline CDR1 and CDR2 sequences are KGHSH and LQKENI. The CDR3 length is 14 residues. V was shortened by 6 bases and J by 0 bases, with 6 bases between the two germline ends. This receptor was identified in a woman aged 70-85 years in good health. The sequencing input was blood. V gene TRBV18 combines with J gene TRBJ1-6, with D unresolved. DNA of the CDR3: TGTGCCAGCTCCCAGAGCTCCTATAATTCACCCCTCCACTTT. Protein sequence: CASSQSSYNSPLHF.